This T cell receptor beta chain is from a study of T cells expressing NK-cell markers. Study-wide points: Leadership of the CD3+CD56-NKG2C+ fraction also belonged to these clonotypes in four donors. Top CD8+ clonotypes included the dominant CD3+CD56+NKG2C+ clonotypes in a handful of donors. The HCMV specificity of the expanded NKG2C+ T cell clones stayed unresolved.

The CDR3 sequence is 17 residues long. TCR beta libraries carry UMIs added by 5'RACE template switching. TCRdb re-called the 5' RACE reads; every CDR3 protein appears as one record, without DNA. The listing records more than 400,000 distinct CDR3 sequences. In the case of this clonotype: Its antigen is still unknown.

The TCR originated in a woman between 18 and 69 years old in good health. The rearrangement uses TRBV12-3 or TRBV12-4 and TRBJ2-1; TCRdb outputs TRBD2, but without DNA this stays unchecked. The specimen was blood T cells: a sorted CD56 or NKG2C T cell subset, CD4+ or CD8+ T cells, or bulk PBMC T cells (not recorded which). CDR3: CASSPGLAGVYDNEQFF.